This T cell receptor (beta chain) comes out of a study of control samples from healthy donors and cancer patients (dated by TCRdb to 2020 to 2021). Library preparation employed the immunoSEQ multiplex PCR assay. The clones in this table, taken by TCRdb from immuneACCESS, are in-frame only. Not every clone is retained; where verified, under half of the shortfall comes from an unresolved V gene, and the cause of the rest is unknown. The sample includes around 150,000 clones, with around 90% observed a single time. Around 12% of the sample is taken by the ten largest. The cysteine opens and the phenylalanine closes a CDR3 of 14 amino acids. Only the CDR3 part of the read is kept: 42 bases, read in frame from the first base. According to the germline V gene, CDR1 reads SGDLS and CDR2 reads YYNGEE. V and J lose 3 bases and 0 bases, and a span of 9 bases separates them. Remarks on this clone: Its antigen target is currently unknown. Per-nucleotide qualities are absent, and no much larger clonotype sits a single base away.

Here the chain combines TRBV9 and TRBJ1-1, with no reliable assignment of the D segment. Sequenced: blood. The clonotype comes from a man aged 30 to 45 in good health. The DNA sequence is given as TGTGCCAGCAGCGGCAGCCAACTGAACACTGAAGCTTTCTTT. The resulting protein is CASSGSQLNTEAFF.